These 10 T cell receptor beta chains came from one sample sequenced in a study of technical replicates of blood from several donors. Some clones are missing from TCRdb's copy, which holds only in-frame ones; the method was immunoSEQ multiplex PCR. The sample has about 61,000 clones; around 87% are singletons. The specimen was PBMCs. The receptors here all came from a human donor in good health. Some clones in this sample may be carry-over from other donors' samples.

CDR3: CTSSEEAGVYEKLFF. DNA of the CDR3: TGCACCAGCAGCGAAGAGGCAGGGGTTTATGAAAAACTGTTTTTT. The rearrangement joins TRBV1 to TRBJ1-4; the table's D call, TRBD1, was not checked against the DNA. TRBV1 is classified as a pseudogene. The CDR3 runs to 15 residues.

The rearrangement joins TRBV7-6 to TRBJ1-3, with 7 bases lining up with TRBD1. Germline V gene sequence: CDR1 SGHVS, CDR2 FNYEAQ. CDR3 size: 16 residues. Trimming at V came to 4 bases and at J to 5 bases, leaving 11 bases not matched to a gene. DNA for the CDR3: TGTGCCAGCAGCTACTCCCTGCAGGGGGACCGAAACACCATATATTTT. This codes for CASSYSLQGDRNTIYF.

J is TRBJ2-7 and V is TRBV2; D unresolved. Trimming left V 11 bases short and J 1 base short, with 12 bases between. Germline-derived CDR1 and CDR2 are SNHLY and FYNNEI. This CDR3 contains 12 residues. CDR3 protein: CALTTPSYEQYF. The CDR3 region has the DNA TGTGCCTTGACGACACCTTCCTACGAGCAGTACTTC.

This chain joins TRBV30 and TRBJ1-2; perhaps TRBD1 as D (5 bases). This CDR3 is 13 amino acids long. Trimming pared 3 bases from V and 4 bases from J, leaving 12 bases between. Germline V lookup: CDR1 GTSNPN, CDR2 SVGIG (reference sequence). The CDR3 loop is CAWRIQGLYGYTF. Here the CDR3 DNA reads TGTGCCTGGAGGATCCAGGGCCTCTATGGCTACACCTTC.

V gene TRBV9 combines with J gene TRBJ2-7; a possible D gene is TRBD1 (7 bases). V was pared by 4 bases and J by 0 bases, with 14 bases between. CDR3 length: 15 amino acids. Germline assignment: CDR1 SGDLS and CDR2 YYNGEE. The CDR3 nucleotides read TGTGCCAGCAGCCTAGGAGGGGGCGACTCCTACGAGCAGTACTTC. This gives the protein CASSLGGGDSYEQYF.

DNA for the CDR3: TGTGCCAGCAGTTTCTCTAGCGGGGGTTGGGAGCAGTACTTC. Protein sequence: CASSFSSGGWEQYF. This chain links TRBV6-5 with TRBJ2-7; 10 bases are shared with TRBD2. V shed 4 bases, J shed 7 bases, and the junction held 7 bases outside the gene matches. Germline CDR1 MNHEY, CDR2 SVGAGI. CDR3 length: 14 amino acids.

The chain has TRBV5-4 and TRBJ1-2; TRBD1 matches at 7 bases. Germline V gene lookup returns CDR1 SGHNT and CDR2 YYREEE (reference sequence). J gave up 4 bases and V 3 bases, and 9 bases lay outside the gene matches. The CDR3 is 15 amino acids. CDR3 sequence reads: CASSSGQVQGYGYTF. In DNA form, the CDR3 reads TGTGCCAGCAGCTCCGGACAGGTCCAGGGCTATGGCTACACCTTC.

The chain uses TRBV6-5 and TRBJ2-2, with TRBD1 identical over 7 bases. The CDR3 runs 15 residues. Germline values: CDR1 MNHEY, CDR2 SVGAGI. The V segment lost 6 bases and the J segment 2 bases; nucleotides outside the gene matches: 6. In nucleotides, the CDR3 is TGTGCCAGCAGGACGGGACAGATTAACACCGGGGAGCTGTTTTTT. Residues: CASRTGQINTGELFF.

V usage is TRBV4-3 and J usage is TRBJ2-3, with 8 bases matching TRBD2. Germline V gene lookup returns CDR1 LGHNA and CDR2 YSLEER. The CDR3 has 15 amino acids. The junction had 8 bases not matched to a gene; V was cut back by 2 bases and J by 7 bases. The CDR3 sequence is CASSQLTGGPNTQYF. The DNA for the CDR3 is TGCGCCAGCAGCCAACTGACGGGGGGGCCTAATACGCAGTATTTT.

The gene calls are TRBV28 and TRBJ2-7; 8 bases map to TRBD2. The CDR3 is 13 residues long. V gave up 7 bases and J gave up 5 bases; unmatched junction bases: 7. Germline CDR1 is MDHEN and CDR2 is SYDVKM. The CDR3 reads CASKLSGSHEQYF. In DNA form, the CDR3 reads TGTGCCAGCAAGCTAAGCGGGAGCCACGAGCAGTACTTC.